The source of this T cell receptor (beta chain) is a study of early T cells in non-severe SARS-CoV-2 infection. CDR3 length: 14 amino acids. V dropped 0 bases and J dropped 3 bases, with 6 bases sitting between them. CDR1 WSHSY and CDR2 SAAADI come from the germline V gene. This clonotype counts as medium-sized. Unique molecular identifiers were attached to individual cDNA molecules. Using its own MiXCR run on the 5' RACE reads, TCRdb lists one record per CDR3 protein. The table lists around 39,000 distinct CDR3 sequences, almost 5.5% of them singletons. V is TRBV10-2 and J is TRBJ1-5; D possibly corresponds to TRBD1 (5 bases). The receptor was derived from an adult who was a healthcare worker with PCR-confirmed SARS-CoV-2 infection or an uninfected control (not recorded which). The starting material was whole blood, obtained at baseline. The CDR3 loop is CASSESGLNQPQHF. The CDR3, as DNA: TGCGCCAGCAGTGAGTCGGGACTCAATCAGCCCCAGCATTTT.